This entry concerns a single TCR beta chain. Its antigen is undetermined. The sample is drawn from a study of T-cell memory formation after mild COVID-19. Findings and caveats of the study: In pre-infection memory, a portion of responding clones appeared, which suggested that cross-reactive memory joined. Among clones contracting day 15 to 85, CD4/CD8 was balanced, whereas later expanders leaned CD4+.

Using constant-segment primers, 5'RACE produced TCR alpha and TCR beta cDNA libraries carrying sample barcodes and UMIs. TCRdb called the 5' RACE reads again in MiXCR, with one record for every CDR3 protein. The sample yields 300,000 to 350,000 distinct CDR3 sequences, more than 13% seen once. The CDR3 runs 16 residues. Germline assignment: CDR1 SGHVS and CDR2 FNYEAQ. V shed 1 base, J shed 0 bases, and the junction held 3 bases outside the gene matches. The V gene is TRBV7-6, the J gene TRBJ2-1; 7 nucleotides match TRBD2. The receptor's source is a man between 18 and 35 years old who had mild COVID-19 (a few samples of this study predate the infection). Cell type and time point are not known. Material: PBMCs or a T cell subset sorted from them (not recorded which). The CDR3 DNA is TGTGCCAGCAGCTTAGAAGCGGGGAGCTCCTACAATGAGCAGTTCTTC. Amino acids: CASSLEAGSSYNEQFF.